This TCR beta chain was identified in a study of blood T cell repertoires in COVID-19. At the level of the study: The origin of the acute and convalescent COVID-19 samples was the United States, Italy and Spain.

Only in-frame clones appear in the TCRdb table, and some are missing; sequencing was by immunoSEQ multiplex PCR. The top ten hold around 5.8% of the sample, which has over 250,000 clones, 75% to 90% seen once. One Seattle source followed patients from active infection through their disease course. The CDR3 totals 16 residues. Looked up from germline, CDR1 is SEHNR and CDR2 is FQNEAQ (reference sequence). The trim removed 1 base at V and 4 bases at J, leaving 4 bases unmatched. The genes are TRBV7-9 and TRBJ2-6; TRBD1 matches 7 bases. The source material was peripheral blood. This sequence was found in a woman aged 45-59 years with COVID-19, enrolled during active disease. The CDR3 coding sequence is TGTGCCAGCAGCTTAGACACAGGGGTAGGGGCCAACGTCCTGACTTTC. This encodes CASSLDTGVGANVLTF.